This T cell receptor (beta chain) derives from a study of graft-versus-host responses after intestinal transplantation. Study-wide context: Anti-thymocyte globulin induction preceded two to four years of tacrolimus and steroid maintenance in all recipients. General study results and limits: The presence of high graft-versus-host to host-versus-graft clonal ratios in allografts characterized patients with graft-donor T cell macrochimerism. Ileal or blood samples showed some GvH clones first, and such clones were also found in recipient marrow.

Responders (roughly 200,000, CFSE-labeled) met roughly 200,000 stimulators that were irradiated and violet-dye-labeled. V was cut by 6 bases and J by 7 bases, with 10 bases left in between. The germline CDR1 and CDR2 sequences are MNHNY and SVGAGI (reference sequence). The CDR3 is 11 residues long. Data came from immunoSEQ multiplex PCR; TCRdb stores just in-frame clones and leaves some out. The data show about 17,000 clones, approximately 39% seen once. V usage is TRBV6-6 and J usage is TRBJ2-7; D possibly corresponds to TRBD1 (5 bases). The sequence came from a human patient who received an intestinal transplant. The specimen comprised alloreactive CD8+ T cells from a mixed lymphocyte reaction culture, sampled before intestinal transplant. Sample subset: CFSE-low proliferating T cells sorted from roughly 6-day pre-transplant mixed lymphocyte reaction (GvH or HvG direction). CDR3 sequence reads: CASSPGLEQYF. CDR3 nucleotide sequence: TGTGCCAGCAGCCCAGGGTTAGAGCAGTACTTC.